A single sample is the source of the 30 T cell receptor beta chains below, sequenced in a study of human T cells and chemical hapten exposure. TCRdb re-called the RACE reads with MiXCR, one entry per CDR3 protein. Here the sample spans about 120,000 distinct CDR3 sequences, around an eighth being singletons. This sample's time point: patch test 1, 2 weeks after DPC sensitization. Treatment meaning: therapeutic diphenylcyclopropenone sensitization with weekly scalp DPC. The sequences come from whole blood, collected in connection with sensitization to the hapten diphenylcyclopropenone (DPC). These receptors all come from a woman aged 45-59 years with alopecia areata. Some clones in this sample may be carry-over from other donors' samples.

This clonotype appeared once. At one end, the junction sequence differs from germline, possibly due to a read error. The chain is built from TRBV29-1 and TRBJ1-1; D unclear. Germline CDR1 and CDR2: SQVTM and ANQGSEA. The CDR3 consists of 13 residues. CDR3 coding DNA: TGCAGCGTTATGGCTGATGTGAACGCTGAAGCTTTCTTT. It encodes CSVMADVNAEAFF.

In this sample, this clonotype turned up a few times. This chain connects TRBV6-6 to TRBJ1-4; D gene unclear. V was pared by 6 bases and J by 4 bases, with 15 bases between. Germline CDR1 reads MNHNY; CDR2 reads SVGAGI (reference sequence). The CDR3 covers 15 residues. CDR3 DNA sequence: TGTGCCAGCAGGAGCCCGGACGGTCATAATGAAAAACTGTTTTTT. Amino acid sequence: CASRSPDGHNEKLFF.

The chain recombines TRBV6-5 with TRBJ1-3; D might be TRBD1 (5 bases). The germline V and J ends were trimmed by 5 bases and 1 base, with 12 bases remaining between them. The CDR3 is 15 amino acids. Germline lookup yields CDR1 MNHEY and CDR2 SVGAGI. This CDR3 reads CASSILTGSGNTIYF. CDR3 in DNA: TGTGCCAGCAGTATATTAACAGGATCTGGAAACACCATATATTTT.

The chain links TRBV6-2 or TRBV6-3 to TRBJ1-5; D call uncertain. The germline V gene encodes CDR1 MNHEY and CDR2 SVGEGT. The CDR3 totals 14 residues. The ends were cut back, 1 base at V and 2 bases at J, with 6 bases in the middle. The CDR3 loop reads CASSYFGGNQPQHF. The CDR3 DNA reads TGTGCCAGCAGTTACTTTGGAGGCAATCAGCCCCAGCATTTT.

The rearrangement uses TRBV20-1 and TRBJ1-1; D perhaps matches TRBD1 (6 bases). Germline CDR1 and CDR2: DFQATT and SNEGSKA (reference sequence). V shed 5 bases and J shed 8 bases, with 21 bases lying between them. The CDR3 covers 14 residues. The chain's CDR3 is CSAPAGGRATEAFF. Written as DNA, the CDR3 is TGCAGTGCTCCTGCGGGGGGGCGCGCGACCGAAGCTTTCTTT.

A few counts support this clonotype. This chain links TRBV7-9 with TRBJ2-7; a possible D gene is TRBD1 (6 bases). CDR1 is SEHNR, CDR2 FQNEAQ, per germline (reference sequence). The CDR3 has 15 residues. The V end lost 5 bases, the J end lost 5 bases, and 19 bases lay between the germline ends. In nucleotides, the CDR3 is TGTGCCAGCAGCCCAGCGACAGGAGTAACCAACGAGCAGTACTTC. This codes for CASSPATGVTNEQYF.

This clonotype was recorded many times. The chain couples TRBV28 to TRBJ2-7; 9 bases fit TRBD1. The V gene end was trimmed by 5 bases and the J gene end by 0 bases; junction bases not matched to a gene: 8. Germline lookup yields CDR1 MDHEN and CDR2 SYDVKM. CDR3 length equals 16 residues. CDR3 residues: CASSTTTGGSSYEQYF. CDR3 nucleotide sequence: TGTGCCAGCAGTACGACGACAGGGGGATCCTCCTACGAGCAGTACTTC.

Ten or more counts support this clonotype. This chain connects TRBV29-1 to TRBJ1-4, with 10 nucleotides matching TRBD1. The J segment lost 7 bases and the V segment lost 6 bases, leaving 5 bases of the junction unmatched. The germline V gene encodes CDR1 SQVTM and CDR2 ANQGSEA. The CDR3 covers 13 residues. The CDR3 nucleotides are TGCAGCGTCCCGGGACAGGGGAGTGAAAAACTGTTTTTT. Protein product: CSVPGQGSEKLFF. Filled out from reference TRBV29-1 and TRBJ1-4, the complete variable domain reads SAVISQKPSRDICQRGTSLTIQCQVDSQVTMMFWYRQQPGQSLTLIATANQGSEATYESGFVIDKFPISRPNLTFSTLTVSNMSPEDSSIYLCSVPGQGSEKLFFGSGTQLSVL.

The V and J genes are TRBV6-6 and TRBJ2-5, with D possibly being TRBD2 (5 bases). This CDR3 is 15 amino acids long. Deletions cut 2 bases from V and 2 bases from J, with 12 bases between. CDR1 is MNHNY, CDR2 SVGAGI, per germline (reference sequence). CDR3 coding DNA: TGTGCCAGCAGTTACGGAACTAGACAACAAGAGACCCAGTACTTC. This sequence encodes CASSYGTRQQETQYF.

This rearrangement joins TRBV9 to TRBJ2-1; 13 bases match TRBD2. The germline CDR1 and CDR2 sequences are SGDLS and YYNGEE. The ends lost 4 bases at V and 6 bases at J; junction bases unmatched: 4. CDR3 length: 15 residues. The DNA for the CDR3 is TGTGCCAGCAGCTACGGACTAGCGGGGGCCAATGAGCAGTTCTTC. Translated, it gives CASSYGLAGANEQFF. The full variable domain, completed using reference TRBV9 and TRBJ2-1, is DSGVTQTPKHLITATGQRVTLRCSPRSGDLSVYWYQQSLDQGLQFLIQYYNGEERAKGNILERFSAQQFPDLHSELNLSSLELGDSALYFCASSYGLAGANEQFFGPGTRLTVL.

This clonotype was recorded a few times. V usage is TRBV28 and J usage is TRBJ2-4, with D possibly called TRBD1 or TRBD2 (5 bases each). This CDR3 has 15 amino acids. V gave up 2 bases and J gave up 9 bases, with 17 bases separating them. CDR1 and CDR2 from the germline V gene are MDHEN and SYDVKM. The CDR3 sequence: CASSLTGGQGTIQYF. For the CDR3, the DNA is TGTGCCAGCAGTTTAACTGGGGGTCAGGGTACCATTCAGTACTTC.

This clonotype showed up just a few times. The CDR3 DNA reads as TGTGCCAGCAGTGACGCCTACGAGCAGTACTTC. It yields the protein CASSDAYEQYF. This sequence joins TRBV2 and TRBJ2-7; D is undetermined. The germline V and J ends were trimmed by 3 bases and 2 bases, with 2 bases remaining between them. CDR3 length: 11 amino acids. From germline, CDR1 is SNHLY and CDR2 FYNNEI.

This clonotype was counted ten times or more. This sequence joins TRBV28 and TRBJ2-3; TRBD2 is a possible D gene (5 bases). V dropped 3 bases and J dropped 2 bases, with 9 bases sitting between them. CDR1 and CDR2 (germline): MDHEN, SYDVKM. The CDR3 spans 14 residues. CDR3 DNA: TGTGCCAGCAGTTTCCGGAGGCCCACAGATACGCAGTATTTT. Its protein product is CASSFRRPTDTQYF.

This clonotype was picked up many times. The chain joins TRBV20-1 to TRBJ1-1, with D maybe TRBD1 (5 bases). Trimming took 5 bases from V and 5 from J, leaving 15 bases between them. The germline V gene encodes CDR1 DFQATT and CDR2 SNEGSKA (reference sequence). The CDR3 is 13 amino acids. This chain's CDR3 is CSAPGYGETEAFF. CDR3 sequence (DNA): TGCAGTGCTCCAGGGTACGGAGAGACTGAAGCTTTCTTT.

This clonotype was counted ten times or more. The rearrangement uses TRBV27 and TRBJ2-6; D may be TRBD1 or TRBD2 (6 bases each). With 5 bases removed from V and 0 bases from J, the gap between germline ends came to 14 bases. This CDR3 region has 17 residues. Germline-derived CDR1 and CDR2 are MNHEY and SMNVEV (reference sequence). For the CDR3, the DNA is TGTGCCAGCAGTCCCGCCGAGGGGGGCTCTGGGGCCAACGTCCTGACTTTC. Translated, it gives CASSPAEGGSGANVLTF.

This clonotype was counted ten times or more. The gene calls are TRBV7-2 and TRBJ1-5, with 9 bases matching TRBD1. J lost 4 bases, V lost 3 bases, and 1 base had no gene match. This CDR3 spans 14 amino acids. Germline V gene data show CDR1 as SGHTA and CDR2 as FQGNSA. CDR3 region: CASSFDRGNQPQHF. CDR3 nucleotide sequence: TGTGCCAGCAGCTTCGACAGGGGGAATCAGCCCCAGCATTTT.

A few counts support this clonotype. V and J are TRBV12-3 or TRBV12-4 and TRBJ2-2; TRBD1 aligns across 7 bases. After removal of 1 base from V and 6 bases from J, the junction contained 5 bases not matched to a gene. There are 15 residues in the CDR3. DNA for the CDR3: TGTGCCAGCAGTTTAGGACAGGGACCCTCCGGGGAGCTGTTTTTT. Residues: CASSLGQGPSGELFF.

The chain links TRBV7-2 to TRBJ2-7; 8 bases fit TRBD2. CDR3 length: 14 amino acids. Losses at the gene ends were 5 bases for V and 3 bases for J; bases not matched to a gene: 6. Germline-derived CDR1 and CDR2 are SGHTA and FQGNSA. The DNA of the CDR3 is TGTGCCAGCAGCCCCCCGGGGGGGGGCTACGAGCAGTACTTC. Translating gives CASSPPGGGYEQYF.

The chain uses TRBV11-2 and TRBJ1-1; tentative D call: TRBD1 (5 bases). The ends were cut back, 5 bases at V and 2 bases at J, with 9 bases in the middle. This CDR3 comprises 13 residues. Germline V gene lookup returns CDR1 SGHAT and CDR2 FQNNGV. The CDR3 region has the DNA TGTGCCAGCAGCGAACAGGAAAACACTGAAGCTTTCTTT. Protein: CASSEQENTEAFF.

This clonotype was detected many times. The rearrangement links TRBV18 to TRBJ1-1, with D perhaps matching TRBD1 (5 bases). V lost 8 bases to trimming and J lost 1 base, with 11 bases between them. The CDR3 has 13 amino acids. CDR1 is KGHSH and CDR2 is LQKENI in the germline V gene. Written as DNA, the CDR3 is TGTGCCAGCAGCCCCGGACAGAACACTGAAGCTTTCTTT. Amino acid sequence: CASSPGQNTEAFF.

CDR3 in amino acids: CASSQRGQGLLQPQHF. The CDR3 nucleotides read TGTGCCAGCAGTCAAAGGGGACAGGGCCTCTTGCAGCCCCAGCATTTT. This chain connects TRBV2 to TRBJ1-5, with 9 bases lining up with TRBD1. The trim removed 5 bases at V and 7 bases at J, leaving 12 bases unmatched. From germline, CDR1 is SNHLY and CDR2 FYNNEI. The CDR3 contains 16 residues.

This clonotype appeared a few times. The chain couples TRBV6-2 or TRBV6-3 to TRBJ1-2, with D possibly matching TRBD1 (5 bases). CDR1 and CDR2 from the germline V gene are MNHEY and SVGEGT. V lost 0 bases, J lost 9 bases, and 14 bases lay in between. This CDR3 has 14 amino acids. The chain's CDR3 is CASSYSGGTMRYTF. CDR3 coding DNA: TGTGCCAGCAGTTACTCCGGGGGAACTATGCGCTACACCTTC.

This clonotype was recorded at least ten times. The CDR3 bases are TGTGCCAGCAGTACAGGGACTGGAAACACCATATATTTT. The encoded protein is CASSTGTGNTIYF. V is TRBV28 and J is TRBJ1-3, with D perhaps TRBD1 (6 bases). This CDR3 is 13 amino acids long. Germline-derived CDR1 and CDR2 are MDHEN and SYDVKM. V was clipped by 5 bases and J by 2 bases, with 7 bases between them.

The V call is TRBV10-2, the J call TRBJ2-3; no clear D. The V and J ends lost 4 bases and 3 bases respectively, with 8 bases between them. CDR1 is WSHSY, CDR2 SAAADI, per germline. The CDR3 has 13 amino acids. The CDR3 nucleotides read TGCGCCAGCAGTGGCCAGACTACAGATACGCAGTATTTT. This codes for CASSGQTTDTQYF.

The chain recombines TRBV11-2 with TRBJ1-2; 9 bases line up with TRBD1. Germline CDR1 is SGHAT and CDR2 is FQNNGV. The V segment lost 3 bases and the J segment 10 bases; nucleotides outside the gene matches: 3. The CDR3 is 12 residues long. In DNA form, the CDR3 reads TGTGCCAGCAGCTTTGACAGGGGGTCCTACACCTTC. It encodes CASSFDRGSYTF.

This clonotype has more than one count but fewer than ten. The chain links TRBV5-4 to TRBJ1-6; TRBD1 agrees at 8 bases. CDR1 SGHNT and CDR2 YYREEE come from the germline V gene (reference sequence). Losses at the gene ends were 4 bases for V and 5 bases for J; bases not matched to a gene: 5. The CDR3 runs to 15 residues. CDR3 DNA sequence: TGTGCCAGCAGCAAGGACAGGGTTCATAATTCACCCCTCCACTTT. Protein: CASSKDRVHNSPLHF.

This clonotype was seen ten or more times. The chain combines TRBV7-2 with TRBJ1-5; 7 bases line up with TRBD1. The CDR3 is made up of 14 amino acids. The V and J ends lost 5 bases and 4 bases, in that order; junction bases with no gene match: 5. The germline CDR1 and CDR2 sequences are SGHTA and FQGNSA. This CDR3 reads CASSDGQVNQPQHF. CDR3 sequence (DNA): TGTGCCAGCAGCGATGGACAGGTGAATCAGCCCCAGCATTTT.

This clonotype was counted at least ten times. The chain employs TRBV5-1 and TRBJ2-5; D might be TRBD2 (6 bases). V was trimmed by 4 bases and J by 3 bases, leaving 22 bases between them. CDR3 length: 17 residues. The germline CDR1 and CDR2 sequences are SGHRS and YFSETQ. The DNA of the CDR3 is TGCGCCAGCAGCCCTTGGTTTTTAGGGCGGGGAGAAGAGACCCAGTACTTC. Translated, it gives CASSPWFLGRGEETQYF.

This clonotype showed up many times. The CDR3 DNA sequence: TGTGCCAGCAGTTCGGACAGGGGGCGAGTGGCGCCTGAAGCTTTCTTT. Residues: CASSSDRGRVAPEAFF. This chain connects TRBV6-2 or TRBV6-3 to TRBJ1-1, with TRBD1 matching over 11 bases. Germline V CDR1 and CDR2: MNHEY, SVGEGT. The CDR3 is 16 amino acids. After removal of 4 bases from V and 6 bases from J, the junction contained 10 bases not matched to a gene.

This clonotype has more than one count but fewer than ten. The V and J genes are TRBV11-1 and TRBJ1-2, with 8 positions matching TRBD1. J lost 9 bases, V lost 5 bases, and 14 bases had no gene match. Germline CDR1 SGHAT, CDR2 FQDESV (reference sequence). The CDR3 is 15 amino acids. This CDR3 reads CASSQDRGFFIRYTF. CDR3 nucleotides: TGTGCCAGCAGCCAAGACAGGGGTTTTTTTATTCGCTACACCTTC.